The 6 T cell receptor beta chains listed next were all sequenced from one sample in a study of blood T cells in healthy people across ages. Then a second PCR, running roughly 7 to 11 cycles, was carried out with a sample-barcoded 5' primer and a J-beta primer mix. TCRdb processed the 5' RACE reads anew with MiXCR; each CDR3 protein has one entry. The repertoire includes around 1.5 million distinct CDR3 sequences, 42% of them detected once, and approximately 7.9% sits in the top ten. Material for sequencing was blood. The receptor source for this set is a woman aged 18-29 years in good health.

This chain uses TRBV7-2 with TRBJ2-1, with TRBD2 matching 8 bases. Trimming took 3 bases from V and 14 from J; bases not matched to a gene: 3. CDR1 and CDR2 from the germline V gene are SGHTA and FQGNSA. The CDR3 is made up of 11 amino acids. The CDR3 is CASSFGTRKFF. The CDR3 nucleotides are TGTGCCAGCAGCTTCGGGACTAGAAAGTTCTTC. The full variable domain, with the rest looked up from reference TRBV7-2 and TRBJ2-1, is GAGVSQSPSNKVTEKGKDVELRCDPISGHTALYWYRQSLGQGLEFLIYFQGNSAPDKSGLPSDRFSAERTGGSVSTLTIQRTQQEDSAVYLCASSFGTRKFFGPGTRLTVL.

This clonotype was detected a few times. The rearrangement joins TRBV11-2 to TRBJ1-2, with 7 bases fitting TRBD1. The germline V gene has CDR1 SGHAT and CDR2 FQNNGV. V gave up 5 bases and J gave up 5 bases; unmatched junction bases: 11. The CDR3 contains 15 residues. The CDR3 DNA sequence: TGTGCCAGCAGCGCCCAAACAGGGGATTCATATGGCTACACCTTC. Protein sequence: CASSAQTGDSYGYTF. The full variable domain, completed using reference TRBV11-2 and TRBJ1-2, is EAGVAQSPRYKIIEKRQSVAFWCNPISGHATLYWYQQILGQGPKLLIQFQNNGVVDDSQLPKDRFSAERLKGVDSTLKIQPAKLEDSAVYLCASSAQTGDSYGYTFGSGTRLTVV.

V usage is TRBV30 and J usage is TRBJ2-5; a possible D gene is TRBD2 (5 bases). Trimming cost V 1 base and J 2 bases, with 14 bases left between them. Germline loops: CDR1 GTSNPN, CDR2 SVGIG (reference sequence). The CDR3 has 15 amino acids. CDR3 bases: TGTGCCTGGAGTGGGATGGGTTCGGGGCAAGAGACCCAGTACTTC. Encoded protein: CAWSGMGSGQETQYF. Variable domain in full (rest from reference TRBV30 and TRBJ2-5): SQTIHQWPATLVQPVGSPLSLECTVEGTSNPNLYWYRQAAGRGLQLLFYSVGIGQISSEVPQNLSASRPQDRQFILSSKKLLLSDSGFYLCAWSGMGSGQETQYFGPGTRLLVL.

Of note for this clonotype: A much larger clone lies a single base off, so this may be a read error. This sequence joins TRBV29-1 and TRBJ2-1, with D maybe TRBD2 (6 bases). The germline gives CDR1 SQVTM, CDR2 ANQGSEA. The CDR3 has 12 amino acids. V gave up 0 bases and J gave up 13 bases, with 13 bases separating them. The CDR3 nucleotides are TGCAGCGTTGAAGAGGGAGGAGAGACCCAGTTCTTC. It specifies CSVEEGGETQFF.

This chain connects TRBV25-1 to TRBJ1-2; 9 bases fit TRBD1. This CDR3 contains 16 residues. Per germline, CDR1 MGHDK and CDR2 SYGVNS. Trimming took 5 bases from V and 4 from J; bases not matched to a gene: 11. The CDR3 DNA reads TGTGCCAGCAGTAGTCCCGGGACAGGGACCGGCTATGGCTACACCTTC. Translation gives CASSSPGTGTGYGYTF.

The chain recombines TRBV5-5 with TRBJ2-2; no reliable D call. Trimming took 4 bases from V and 5 from J, leaving 9 bases between them. The CDR3 runs to 13 residues. CDR1 SGHKS and CDR2 YYEKEE come from the germline V gene (reference sequence). CDR3 coding DNA: TGTGCCAGCAGCCATAGTTGGACCGGGGAGCTGTTTTTT. Protein sequence: CASSHSWTGELFF.